Below, 17 T cell receptor beta chains from the same sample are listed, as sequenced in a study of identical twins. TCRdb passed the 5' RACE reads through MiXCR, listing each CDR3 protein once. The table has about 700,000 distinct CDR3 sequences, 6% to 6.5% seen once. Source material: naive T cells sorted from blood. These receptors were taken from a man aged 18 to 35 in good health.

In this sample, this clonotype turned up many times. The V call is TRBV13, the J call TRBJ1-1, with 11 bases aligning to TRBD1. Germline trimming cut 2 bases from V and 1 base from J; bases unmatched to any gene: 9. The CDR3 runs 18 residues. CDR1 is PRHDT and CDR2 is FYEKMQ in the germline V gene (reference sequence). CDR3 DNA sequence: TGTGCCAGCAGCTTAACAGCGGACAGGGGGCGCAGGAACACTGAAGCTTTCTTT. Amino acid sequence: CASSLTADRGRRNTEAFF.

This clonotype was counted at least ten times. The V call is TRBV20-1, the J call TRBJ1-4; 8 nucleotides match TRBD1. This CDR3 spans 15 amino acids. The germline gives CDR1 DFQATT, CDR2 SNEGSKA (reference sequence). J lost 8 bases, V lost 0 bases, and 8 bases had no gene match. The CDR3 reads CSARDLGQGREKLFF. The CDR3 coding sequence is TGCAGTGCTAGAGACTTAGGACAGGGAAGAGAAAAACTGTTTTTT.

This clonotype was found a few times. The rearrangement joins TRBV5-1 to TRBJ2-5; 12 bases match TRBD2. Looked up from germline, CDR1 is SGHRS and CDR2 is YFSETQ. V lost 3 bases, J lost 2 bases, and 11 bases stayed unmatched. The CDR3 contains 18 residues. The CDR3 spells CASSSSGLAGYGQETQYF. The CDR3 nucleotides are TGCGCCAGCAGCTCCAGCGGACTAGCGGGATATGGGCAAGAGACCCAGTACTTC.

This clonotype was seen a handful of times. This chain joins TRBV6-1 and TRBJ2-7; D might be TRBD2 (6 bases). In germline, CDR1 is MNHNS, CDR2 SASEGT. Trimming removed 6 bases at V and 2 bases at J, with 20 bases between. The length of the CDR3 is 16 residues. The CDR3 is CASSPLGRGTAYEQYF. Here the CDR3 DNA reads TGTGCCAGCAGCCCCCTCGGCCGGGGGACGGCCTACGAGCAGTACTTC.

This clonotype has a handful of counts. The chain joins TRBV4-1 to TRBJ1-2; D uncertain. Germline V gene data show CDR1 as MGHRA and CDR2 as YSYEKL. The CDR3 has 15 residues. The germline V and J ends were trimmed by 0 bases and 0 bases, with 8 bases remaining between them. The CDR3 DNA reads as TGCGCCAGCAGCCAAGACGAGCGGACTAACTATGGCTACACCTTC. Its protein is CASSQDERTNYGYTF.

This sequence joins TRBV28 and TRBJ2-7; possibly TRBD1 for D (5 bases). The V end lost 2 bases, the J end lost 6 bases, and 11 bases lay between the germline ends. Germline CDR1 reads MDHEN; CDR2 reads SYDVKM. The CDR3 has 13 residues. CDR3 nucleotides: TGTGCCAGCAGTTTACAGGGCAATAGCGAGCAGTACTTC. As protein: CASSLQGNSEQYF.

There are many counts of this clonotype. This rearrangement joins TRBV12-3 or TRBV12-4 to TRBJ2-6, with TRBD2 matching over 13 bases. CDR3 length: 18 amino acids. Germline trimming cut 3 bases from V and 0 bases from J; bases unmatched to any gene: 2. The CDR3 region is CASSFGLAGVSGANVLTF. The CDR3, as DNA: TGTGCCAGCAGTTTTGGACTAGCGGGGGTCTCTGGGGCCAACGTCCTGACTTTC.

The chain couples TRBV2 to TRBJ2-7; TRBD1 aligns across 11 bases. Looked up from germline, CDR1 is SNHLY and CDR2 is FYNNEI. The CDR3 sequence is 14 residues long. Losses at the gene ends were 4 bases for V and 8 bases for J; bases not matched to a gene: 7. The CDR3 is CASSGRTGGAKQYV. DNA of the CDR3: TGTGCCAGCAGTGGGAGGACAGGGGGCGCCAAGCAGTACGTC.

This clonotype was picked up many times. The rearrangement joins TRBV20-1 to TRBJ2-2, with 9 positions matching TRBD2. This CDR3 contains 16 residues. CDR1 is DFQATT, CDR2 SNEGSKA, per germline (reference sequence). Trimming cost V 6 bases and J 4 bases; bases outside gene matches: 12. The CDR3 region has the DNA TGCAGTGCCAGTCTTAGCGGGAGCGCGGGCACCGGGGAGCTGTTTTTT. Residues: CSASLSGSAGTGELFF.

V gene TRBV2 combines with J gene TRBJ2-7; perhaps TRBD1 as D (6 bases). The CDR3 is 14 residues long. Germline assignment: CDR1 SNHLY and CDR2 FYNNEI. Between the trimmed V and J ends, which lost 2 bases and 4 bases, there was a span of 12 bases. The CDR3 nucleotides read TGTGCCAGCAGTGAAAGGGAAGGGGGATACGAGCAGTACTTC. Translation gives CASSEREGGYEQYF.

This clonotype was picked up many times. This chain links TRBV4-1 with TRBJ1-1; 7 bases fit TRBD1. V dropped 2 bases and J dropped 6; count of bases not matched to a gene: 9. CDR3 length: 15 residues. In germline, CDR1 is MGHRA, CDR2 YSYEKL. The DNA of the CDR3 is TGCGCCAGCAGCCAACTCTCTCAGGGGGGACCTGAAGCTTTCTTT. As protein: CASSQLSQGGPEAFF.

V and J are TRBV14 and TRBJ1-1; D call uncertain. Germline CDR1 SGHDN, CDR2 FVKESK. The CDR3 contains 13 residues. V was cut by 4 bases and J by 4 bases, with 10 bases left in between. CDR3: CASSRLGFTEAFF. The CDR3 region has the DNA TGTGCCAGCAGCCGCTTAGGATTCACTGAAGCTTTCTTT.

Ten or more counts support this clonotype. The CDR3 reads CASSFLLAGGPSYNEQFF. In DNA form, the CDR3 reads TGTGCCAGCAGTTTTTTACTAGCGGGAGGACCGTCCTACAATGAGCAGTTCTTC. The J gene is TRBJ2-1, the V gene TRBV12-3 or TRBV12-4; 12 bases agree with TRBD2. The junction had 7 bases not matched to a gene; V was cut back by 3 bases and J by 1 base. This CDR3 region has 18 residues.

The V and J genes are TRBV5-1 and TRBJ2-1, with 9 bases lining up with TRBD1. With V trimmed by 0 bases and J by 5 bases, 3 bases remained unmatched. Germline CDR1 is SGHRS and CDR2 is YFSETQ. CDR3 length: 15 amino acids. The CDR3 protein is CASSLGQGEDNEQFF. CDR3 coding DNA: TGCGCCAGCAGCTTGGGACAGGGGGAGGACAATGAGCAGTTCTTC.

V gene TRBV12-3 or TRBV12-4 combines with J gene TRBJ2-7; TRBD1 agrees at 8 bases. The V and J ends lost 5 bases and 4 bases, in that order; junction bases with no gene match: 10. The CDR3 length is 15 residues. CDR3 sequence (DNA): TGTGCCAGCAGTCCTGAAGGACAGGGAAGGTACGAGCAGTACTTC. This gives the protein CASSPEGQGRYEQYF.

A remark on this clonotype: A junction end diverges from the germline sequence, so it may reflect a read error. The chain couples TRBV6-2 or TRBV6-3 to TRBJ2-3; D gene unclear. The CDR3 totals 17 residues. Germline lookup yields CDR1 MNHEY and CDR2 SVGEGT. The CDR3 loop is CASTYRQDGVETDTQYF. In nucleotides, the CDR3 is TGTGCCAGCACTTACCGGCAGGACGGAGTCGAAACGGATACGCAGTATTTT.

The chain recombines TRBV5-6 with TRBJ2-7; D is ambiguous. Trimming cost V 0 bases and J 8 bases, with 12 bases left between them. The germline V gene has CDR1 SGHDT and CDR2 YYEEEE. CDR3 length: 13 residues. CDR3 region: CASSLAQPYKQYF. The CDR3 DNA reads TGTGCCAGCAGCTTGGCTCAGCCCTATAAGCAGTACTTC. Looking up the rest from reference TRBV5-6 and TRBJ2-7 gives the full variable domain: DAGVTQSPTHLIKTRGQQVTLRCSPKSGHDTVSWYQQALGQGPQFIFQYYEEEERQRGNFPDRFSGHQFPNYSSELNVNALLLGDSALYLCASSLAQPYKQYFGPGTRLTVT.